In its sample, the clone carrying this T cell receptor (beta chain) was seen a few times. Its target is not known. From RNA transcripts, TCR beta CDR3 regions were amplified. HTBI primers were used for first-round RT-PCR of the TCR CDR3. MiXCR, applied by TCRdb to the multiplex PCR reads, yields one record per CDR3 protein. The top ten clones hold under 55% of a sample with around 500,000 distinct CDR3 sequences, approximately 23% of them seen once. This sample was taken from a study of T cells in Graves' hyperthyroidism and ophthalmopathy. Overall study results and limits: Expanded thyroid clonotypes (above 0.001) were mostly also found in blood.

The V end lost 5 bases, the J end lost 1 base, and 5 bases lay between the germline ends. CDR1 and CDR2 (germline): SQVTM, ANQGSEA. The CDR3 covers 11 residues. The chain carries TRBV29-1 and TRBJ1-1; the D is unclear. The TCR sequence derives from a woman in her seventies with Graves' ophthalmopathy. Input material: blood. CDR3 amino acids: CSVFKNTEAFF. In nucleotides, the CDR3 is TGCAGCGTTTTCAAGAACACTGAAGCTTTCTTT. The full variable domain, completed using reference TRBV29-1 and TRBJ1-1, is SAVISQKPSRDICQRGTSLTIQCQVDSQVTMMFWYRQQPGQSLTLIATANQGSEATYESGFVIDKFPISRPNLTFSTLTVSNMSPEDSSIYLCSVFKNTEAFFGQGTRLTVV.